Here is one TCR beta chain with its context. Its antigen is still unknown. This sample was included in a study of T cell responses to AZD1222 COVID-19 vaccine. For the study at large: Samples with a second dose at about 4 or about 12 weeks were pooled together.

Findings of the study overall: CD4 TCRs linked to vaccination spanned spike, dominating at 160-218 and 743-854.

The V gene's germline CDR1 is KGHSH and CDR2 LQKENI. The CDR3 covers 13 residues. V shed 5 bases and J shed 14 bases, with 16 bases lying between them. Produced via immunoSEQ multiplex PCR; TCRdb's table is partial and in-frame only. The data contain about 140,000 clones, about nine tenths of them singletons. Here the sequenced sample was peripheral blood, taken on day 0 of AZD1222 vaccination. This receptor was identified in an adult in good health. The chain joins TRBV18 to TRBJ1-6; D gene ambiguous. This CDR3 is CASSRPGLLSLHF. The CDR3 coding sequence is TGTGCCAGCTCAAGGCCAGGTCTTTTGTCCCTCCACTTT.